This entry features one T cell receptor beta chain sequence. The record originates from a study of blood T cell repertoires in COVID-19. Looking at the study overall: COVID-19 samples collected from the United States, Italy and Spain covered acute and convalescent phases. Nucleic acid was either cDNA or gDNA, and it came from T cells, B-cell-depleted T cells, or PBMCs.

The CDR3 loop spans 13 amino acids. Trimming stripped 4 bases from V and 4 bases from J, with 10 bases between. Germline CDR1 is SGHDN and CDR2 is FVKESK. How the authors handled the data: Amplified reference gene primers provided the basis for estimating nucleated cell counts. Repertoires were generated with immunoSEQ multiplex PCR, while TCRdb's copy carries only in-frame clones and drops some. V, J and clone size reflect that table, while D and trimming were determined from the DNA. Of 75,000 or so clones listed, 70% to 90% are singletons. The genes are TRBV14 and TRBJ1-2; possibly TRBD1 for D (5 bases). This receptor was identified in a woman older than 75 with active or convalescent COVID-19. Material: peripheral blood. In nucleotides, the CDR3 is TGTGCCAGCAGCCCTCAGGGTAGCTATGGCTACACCTTC. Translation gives CASSPQGSYGYTF.